This T cell receptor beta chain was observed in a study of CD8+CD57+ T cells in acquired aplastic anemia. Overall study: When averaged, DNA from sorted CD4+ and CD8+ cells came to 3 to 4 ug. Healthy donor CD4+ cell samples had a mean of approximately 11 million reads.

A word on this clonotype: Its antigen remains unidentified. Its ends do not fully match the called genes, so a read error is possible.

Genomic DNA constituted the template upon which TCR beta VDJ and CDR3 profiling was performed. TCRdb re-derived calls from the reads in MiXCR, one entry per CDR3 protein. The sample holds hundreds of thousands of distinct CDR3 sequences, roughly 68% seen once. This CDR3 comprises 15 residues. Germline assignment: CDR1 SGDLS and CDR2 YYNGEE. Findings and caveats of the study: The number of CD8+ CDR3 sequences shared by patients and controls was roughly 30. Patients did not significantly differ from controls in CD8+ Simpson's diversity.

The chain has TRBV9 and TRBJ2-3; either TRBD1 or TRBD2 may fit D (5 bases each). The receptor was derived from a human donor in good health, serving as a control. The sequenced sample consisted of sorted CD4+, CD8+, or CD8+CD57+ T cells (not recorded which) from PBMCs. CDR3 protein: CVSSSRYGTTDTQYF. In DNA form, the CDR3 reads TGTGTCAGCAGCTCCCGGTATGGGACCACAGATACGCAGTATTTT.